This TCR beta chain was captured by sequencing in a study of Ad26.COV2.S vaccination and SARS-CoV-2 variants. Study overall: The donor belonged to the COV1001 Ad26.COV2.S trial arm.

The sample's treatment: some 20 received Ad26.COV2.S at low or high dose, single or two shots; about five received placebo; per-sample allocation not given. Each sample was drawn 63 days after the first injection (of vaccine or placebo). Boston supplied an adult donor aged 18-55 years. Vaccination used an Ad26 vector expressing Wuhan-strain SARS-CoV-2 spike. Repertoires were generated with immunoSEQ multiplex PCR, while TCRdb's copy carries only in-frame clones and drops some. This table has around 450,000 clones, 75% to 90% appearing once. On this clone: What it binds is not known.

The V end was cut by 4 bases, the J end by 0 bases, with 15 bases between. This CDR3 is built from 16 residues. Germline V gives CDR1 MNHEY, CDR2 SVGEGT. Broader study findings: TCR breadth and depth estimates may have understated total T cell responses.

V and J are TRBV6-2 or TRBV6-3 and TRBJ1-2; D possibly corresponds to TRBD1 (5 bases). Sequenced material: peripheral blood, taken in a trial of Ad26.COV2.S vaccine versus placebo. This TCR came from a person between 18 and 65 years old who received the Ad26.COV2.S COVID-19 vaccine or a placebo. The CDR3 DNA reads TGTGCCAGCAGTTTACAGGTCCCACCCGCTAACTATGGCTACACCTTC. Protein product: CASSLQVPPANYGYTF.